A selection of T cell receptor beta chains follows, all from one sample in a study of T cell responses to AZD1222 COVID-19 vaccine. Sequenced by immunoSEQ multiplex PCR; TCRdb stores in-frame clones only, minus some. The data contain approximately 130,000 clones, approximately 91% of them singletons. The source was peripheral blood, collected 28 days after the second AZD1222 dose. These receptors were obtained from an adult who received the AZD1222 COVID-19 vaccine. CDR3s include the opening cysteine and the closing phenylalanine or tryptophan. Each record gives: clone size, V gene, D gene, J gene, CDR3 protein, CDR3 DNA. D genes are given only for firm matches. Clone size is stated in some rows and not others, as once, few, many or a class when expanded.

>once|TRBV6-5|TRBD1|TRBJ2-7
CASSYQQGEQYF
TGTGCCAGCAGTTACCAACAGGGGGAGCAGTACTTC
>once|TRBV18|TRBD1|TRBJ1-5
CASSPRQGGNQPQHF
TGTGCCAGCTCACCTAGACAGGGGGGCAATCAGCCCCAGCATTTT
>-|TRBV9|-|TRBJ1-1
CASSPGEMDTEAFF
TGTGCCAGCAGCCCCGGGGAAATGGACACTGAAGCTTTCTTT
>-|TRBV6-5|TRBD2|TRBJ2-7
CASSYLAGVAYEQYF
TGTGCCAGCAGTTATCTAGCGGGAGTTGCATACGAGCAGTACTTC
>-|TRBV5-4|-|TRBJ2-7
CASSLRDGTYEQYF
TGTGCCAGCAGCCTCCGGGACGGAACCTACGAGCAGTACTTC
>-|TRBV6-1|-|TRBJ2-1
CASSESPGAYNEQFF
TGTGCCAGCAGTGAGTCGCCAGGGGCCTACAATGAGCAGTTCTTC
>-|TRBV7-9|-|TRBJ1-1
CASSRQVNTEAFF
TGTGCCAGCAGCAGACAGGTAAACACTGAAGCTTTCTTT
>-|TRBV5-1|-|TRBJ2-1
CASSLSVGGGNEQFF
TGCGCCAGCAGCTTGAGTGTCGGGGGAGGCAATGAGCAGTTCTTC
>-|TRBV4-1|-|TRBJ1-4
CASSQDTGEKLFF
TGCGCCAGCAGCCAAGATACGGGTGAAAAACTGTTTTTT
>-|TRBV19|-|TRBJ2-4
CASSIDPGAAKNIQYF
TGTGCCAGTAGTATAGATCCTGGGGCGGCCAAAAACATTCAGTACTTC
>-|TRBV18|-|TRBJ2-1
CASLPGGADEQFF
TGTGCCAGCTTACCGGGCGGGGCGGATGAGCAGTTCTTC
>-|TRBV11-2|TRBD2|TRBJ2-1
CASRSGTSGGNEQFF
TGTGCCAGCAGATCCGGGACTAGCGGGGGTAATGAGCAGTTCTTC
>-|TRBV5-5|-|TRBJ2-7
CASSLEIGLTYEQYF
TGTGCCAGCAGCCTAGAGATAGGCCTAACCTACGAGCAGTACTTC
>-|TRBV3-1/TRBV3-2|-|TRBJ2-2
CASSHGQIGELFF
TGTGCCAGCAGCCACGGACAGATTGGGGAGCTGTTTTTT
>-|TRBV6-2/TRBV6-3|-|TRBJ2-5
CASSYSDYDEETQYF
TGTGCCAGCAGTTACTCGGACTATGACGAAGAGACCCAGTACTTC
>-|TRBV10-1|TRBD1|TRBJ1-6
CASRGTDVNSPLHF
TGCGCCAGCAGGGGGACAGACGTTAATTCACCCCTCCACTTT
>-|TRBV18|-|TRBJ2-7
CASSARLDETTNF
TGTGCCAGCTCAGCTAGATTAGACGAAACCACGAACTTC
>-|TRBV18|TRBD2|TRBJ2-2
CASSKREDTGELFF
TGTGCCAGCTCAAAGCGGGAAGACACCGGGGAGCTGTTTTTT
>-|TRBV5-6|-|TRBJ1-1
CASSPTAYSMNTEAFF
TGTGCCAGCAGCCCAACCGCCTACAGCATGAACACTGAAGCTTTCTTT
>-|TRBV6-5|-|TRBJ1-2
CASSLQGSWGYTF
TGTGCCAGCAGTCTACAGGGATCGTGGGGCTACACCTTC
>-|TRBV5-1|TRBD1|TRBJ1-2
CASSLPGQGVGYTF
TGCGCCAGCAGCCTACCGGGACAGGGGGTAGGCTACACCTTC
>-|TRBV9|-|TRBJ2-3
CASSVDSFTDTQYF
TGTGCCAGCAGCGTAGACTCCTTCACAGATACGCAGTATTTT
>-|TRBV5-4|-|TRBJ1-6
CASSLAGISPLHF
TGTGCCAGCAGCTTGGCCGGAATTTCACCCCTCCACTTT
>-|TRBV18|-|TRBJ1-1
CASSPTGTPNTEAFF
TGTGCCAGCTCCCCTACCGGGACACCGAACACTGAAGCTTTCTTT
>-|TRBV27|-|TRBJ2-6
CASSRGRSGANVLTF
TGTGCCAGCAGCAGGGGAAGATCTGGGGCCAACGTCCTGACTTTC
>once|TRBV7-9|-|TRBJ2-3
CASTTSGSTDTQYF
TGTGCCAGCACCACCAGCGGGAGCACAGATACGCAGTATTTT
>-|TRBV29-1|TRBD1|TRBJ1-4
CSGGQLNEKLFF
TGCAGCGGGGGACAGCTTAATGAAAAACTGTTTTTT
>-|TRBV28|-|TRBJ2-7
CASSVGQPGIYEQYF
TGTGCCAGCAGTGTCGGACAGCCAGGGATATACGAGCAGTACTTC
>-|TRBV7-2|-|TRBJ1-1
CASSSQMNTEAFF
TGTGCCAGCAGCTCTCAGATGAACACTGAAGCTTTCTTT
>-|TRBV7-2|TRBD2|TRBJ2-3
CASSQASGRADTQYF
TGTGCCAGCAGCCAAGCTAGCGGGAGGGCAGATACGCAGTATTTT
>-|TRBV6-1|TRBD1|TRBJ1-4
CASSEDRRSPQGEKLFF
TGTGCCAGCAGTGAGGACAGGCGTAGTCCCCAGGGTGAAAAACTGTTTTTT
>-|TRBV29-1|TRBD1|TRBJ1-3
CSVGGQTVGSGNTIYF
TGCAGCGTGGGGGGACAGACCGTAGGGTCTGGAAACACCATATATTTT
>-|TRBV4-2|-|TRBJ2-7
CASSPGDRVPDEQYF
TGTGCCAGCAGCCCAGGGGACCGGGTCCCCGACGAGCAGTACTTC
>-|TRBV1|-|TRBJ1-1
CTSSQNPGQGTEAFF
TGCACCAGCAGCCAAAATCCCGGACAGGGGACTGAAGCTTTCTTT
>-|TRBV19|TRBD1|TRBJ1-1
CASTKTQGVDSEAFF
TGTGCCAGTACCAAAACCCAGGGGGTTGATTCTGAAGCTTTCTTT
>few|TRBV4-3|-|TRBJ1-4
CASSQEVGIEGEKLFF
TGCGCCAGCAGCCAAGAGGTCGGGATTGAAGGTGAAAAACTGTTTTTT
>-|TRBV9|-|TRBJ1-2
CASSVEQDNYGYTF
TGTGCCAGCAGCGTAGAACAGGACAACTATGGCTACACCTTC
>-|TRBV11-3|-|TRBJ1-4
CASSGRGGHVATNEKLFF
TGTGCCAGCAGCGGGCGTGGGGGCCACGTTGCAACTAATGAAAAACTGTTTTTT
>-|TRBV28|-|TRBJ1-2
CASSPGGGWDYTF
TGTGCCAGCAGTCCCGGTGGGGGTTGGGACTACACCTTC
>-|TRBV23-1|TRBD1|TRBJ2-7
CASTWDRSSYEQYF
TGCGCCAGCACTTGGGACAGATCCTCCTACGAGCAGTACTTC